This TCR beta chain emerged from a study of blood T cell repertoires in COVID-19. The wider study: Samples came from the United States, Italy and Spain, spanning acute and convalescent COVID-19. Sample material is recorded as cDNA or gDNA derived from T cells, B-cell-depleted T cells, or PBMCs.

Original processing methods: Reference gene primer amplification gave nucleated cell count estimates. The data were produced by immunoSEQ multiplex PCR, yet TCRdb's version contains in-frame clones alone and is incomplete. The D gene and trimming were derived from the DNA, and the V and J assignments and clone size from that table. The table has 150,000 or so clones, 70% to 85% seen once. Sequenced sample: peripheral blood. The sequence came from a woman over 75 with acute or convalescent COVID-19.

CDR3 coding DNA: TGTGCCAGCAGCAGGACAGGGGGCCAGAAGACCCAGTACTTC. Its translation is CASSRTGGQKTQYF. The genes are TRBV7-2 and TRBJ2-5, with 11 bases aligning to TRBD1. Germline CDR1 is SGHTA and CDR2 is FQGNSA. The CDR3 runs to 14 residues. Germline trimming cut 5 bases from V and 6 bases from J; bases unmatched to any gene: 5.